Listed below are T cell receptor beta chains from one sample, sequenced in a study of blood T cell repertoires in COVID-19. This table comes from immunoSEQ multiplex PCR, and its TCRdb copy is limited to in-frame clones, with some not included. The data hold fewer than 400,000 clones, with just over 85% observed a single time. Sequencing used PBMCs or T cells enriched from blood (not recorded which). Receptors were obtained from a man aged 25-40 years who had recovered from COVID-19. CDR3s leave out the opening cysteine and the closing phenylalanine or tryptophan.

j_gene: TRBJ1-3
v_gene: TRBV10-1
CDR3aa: ASTPGQLFSGNTIY

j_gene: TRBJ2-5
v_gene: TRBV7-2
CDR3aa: ASSPDRDQETQY

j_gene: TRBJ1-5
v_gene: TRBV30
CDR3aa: AWSQGRGYQPQH

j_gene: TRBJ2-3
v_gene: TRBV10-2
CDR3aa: ASSESLRGGRTDTQY

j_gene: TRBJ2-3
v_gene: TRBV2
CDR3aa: ASSAGLGTDTQY

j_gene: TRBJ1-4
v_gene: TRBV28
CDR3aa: ASSLGGANEKLF

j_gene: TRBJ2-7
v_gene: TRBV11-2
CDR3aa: ASSLEAAGYYEQY

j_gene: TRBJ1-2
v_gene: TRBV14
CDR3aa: ASSARQGANYGYT

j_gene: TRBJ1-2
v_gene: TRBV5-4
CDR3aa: ASSLGVGANYGYT

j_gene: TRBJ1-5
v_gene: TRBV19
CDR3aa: ASRTGQSNQPQH

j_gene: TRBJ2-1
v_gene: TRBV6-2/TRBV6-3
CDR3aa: ASSYGQGRGNEQF

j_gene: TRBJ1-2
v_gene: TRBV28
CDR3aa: ASSFVGSAGYT

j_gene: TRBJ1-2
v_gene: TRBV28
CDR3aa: ASRTDYGYT

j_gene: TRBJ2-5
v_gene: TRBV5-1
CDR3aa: ASSFQGGETQY

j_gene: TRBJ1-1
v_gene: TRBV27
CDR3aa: ASRGIRAPDSNTEAF

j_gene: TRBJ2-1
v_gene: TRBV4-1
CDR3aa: ASSQPNREQF

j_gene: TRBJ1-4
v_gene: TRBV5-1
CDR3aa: ASSSGQGAGEKLF

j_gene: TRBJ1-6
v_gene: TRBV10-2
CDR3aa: ASKKDRGESPLH

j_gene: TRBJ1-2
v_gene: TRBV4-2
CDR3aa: ASSQESRRYGTDYGYT

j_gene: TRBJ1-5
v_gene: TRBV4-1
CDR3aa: ASSQEAGGVKPQH

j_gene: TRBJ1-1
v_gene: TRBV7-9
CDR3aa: ASSPQANTEAF

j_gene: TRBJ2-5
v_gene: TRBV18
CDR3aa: ASSPGQQETQY

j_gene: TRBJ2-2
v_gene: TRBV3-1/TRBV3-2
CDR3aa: ASSPLRRAGELF

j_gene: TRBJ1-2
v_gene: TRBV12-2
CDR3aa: ASRLSPELSGDYGYT

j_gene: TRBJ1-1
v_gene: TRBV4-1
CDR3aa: ASSQLSIGRENTEAF

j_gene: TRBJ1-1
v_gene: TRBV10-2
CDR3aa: ASSVVPGSTEAF

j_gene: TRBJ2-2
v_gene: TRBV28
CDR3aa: ASSLGRFSGGVSAGELF

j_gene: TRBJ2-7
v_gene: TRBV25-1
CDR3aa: ASSPWGGASYEQY

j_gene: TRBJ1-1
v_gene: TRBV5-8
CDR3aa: ASSLDTGMNTEAF

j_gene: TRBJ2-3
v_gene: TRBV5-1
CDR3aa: ASSKGGTGVDTQY

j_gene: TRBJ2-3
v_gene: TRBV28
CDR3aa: ASSSTGPSTDTQY

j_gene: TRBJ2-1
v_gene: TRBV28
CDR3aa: ASSSGTGHGRGSYNEQF

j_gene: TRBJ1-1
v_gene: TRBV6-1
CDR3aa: ASSESTGDTEAF

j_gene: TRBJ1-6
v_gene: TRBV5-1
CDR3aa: ASSFQGSADNSPLH

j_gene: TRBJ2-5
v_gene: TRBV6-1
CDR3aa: ASSETGQGAIWETQY

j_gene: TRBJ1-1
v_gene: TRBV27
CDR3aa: ASSLSRGNTEAF

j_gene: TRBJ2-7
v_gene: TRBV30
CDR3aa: AFSGLSGREQY

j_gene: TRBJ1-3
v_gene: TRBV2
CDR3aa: ASRAGTGFSGNTIY

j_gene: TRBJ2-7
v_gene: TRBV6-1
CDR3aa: ASSDSLYEQY

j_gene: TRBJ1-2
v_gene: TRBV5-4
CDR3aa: ASSWGQGESGYT

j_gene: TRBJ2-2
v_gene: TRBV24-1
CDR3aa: ATSDPSGGSTGELF

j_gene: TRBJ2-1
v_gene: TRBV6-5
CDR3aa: ASSYRSGSSYNEQF

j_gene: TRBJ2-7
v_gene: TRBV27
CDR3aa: ASSFSTVTSYEQY

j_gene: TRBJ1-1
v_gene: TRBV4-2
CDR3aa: ASSPRRSGVEAF

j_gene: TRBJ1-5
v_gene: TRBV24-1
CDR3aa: ATSDPRTGMGNQPQH

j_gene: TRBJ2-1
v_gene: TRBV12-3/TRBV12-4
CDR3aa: ALRLAGLPEQF

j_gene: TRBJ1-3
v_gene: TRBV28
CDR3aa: ASSPAGRGNTIY

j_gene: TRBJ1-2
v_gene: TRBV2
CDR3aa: ASRGQGTINYGYT

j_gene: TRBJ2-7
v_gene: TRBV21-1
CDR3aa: ASSNLTSGSRHEQY

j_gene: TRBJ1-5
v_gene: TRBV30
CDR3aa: AWSGGQGGGQPQH

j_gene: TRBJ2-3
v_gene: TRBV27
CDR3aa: ASSRSGGPTDTQY

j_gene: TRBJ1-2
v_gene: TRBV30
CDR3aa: AWARGGPYGYT